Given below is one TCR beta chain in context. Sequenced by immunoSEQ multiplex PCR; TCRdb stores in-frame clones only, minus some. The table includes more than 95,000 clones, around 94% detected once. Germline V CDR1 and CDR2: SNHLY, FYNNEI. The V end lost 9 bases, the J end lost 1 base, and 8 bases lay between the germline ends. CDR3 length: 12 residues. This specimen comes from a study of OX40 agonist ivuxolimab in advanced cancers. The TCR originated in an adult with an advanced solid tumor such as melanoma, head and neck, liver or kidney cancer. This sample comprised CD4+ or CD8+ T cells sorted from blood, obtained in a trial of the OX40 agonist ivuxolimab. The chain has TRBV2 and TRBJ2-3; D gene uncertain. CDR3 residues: CARNPGTDTQYF. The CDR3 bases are TGTGCCAGAAACCCTGGCACAGATACGCAGTATTTT.